The 12 T cell receptor beta chains presented below share a single source sample, sequenced in a study of blood T cell repertoires in COVID-19 (TCRdb year 2020). The library was generated by the immunoSEQ multiplex PCR assay. The table was pulled from immuneACCESS by TCRdb, which kept in-frame rearrangements only. Such tables lose some clones; where checked, under half of the loss comes from unresolved V genes, and the rest has no known cause. This sample gives about 87,000 clones in total; about 85% of them show up just once. The top ten clones comprise 2.5% to 3.5% of the sample. The source material was peripheral blood. These TCRs come from a woman older than 75 with COVID-19, enrolled during active disease.

This clone was counted a single time. The chain has TRBV18 and TRBJ1-1, with 9 bases aligning to TRBD1. The germline gives CDR1 KGHSH, CDR2 LQKENI. This CDR3 has 15 residues. V lost 4 bases and J lost 8; bases outside the gene matches: 11. The DNA for the CDR3 is TGTGCCAGCTCACAGTCGATGGGACAGGGACTAGAAGCTTTCTTT. Its protein product is CASSQSMGQGLEAFF.

V usage is TRBV5-1 and J usage is TRBJ2-7, with 9 bases fitting TRBD1. The germline V gene has CDR1 SGHRS and CDR2 YFSETQ. CDR3 size: 15 residues. J gave up 3 bases and V 3 bases, and 7 bases lay outside the gene matches. The CDR3 sequence: CASSYTGGANYEQYF. The CDR3 DNA reads as TGCGCCAGCAGCTACACAGGGGGCGCCAACTACGAGCAGTACTTC. Looking up the rest from reference TRBV5-1 and TRBJ2-7 gives the full variable domain: KAGVTQTPRYLIKTRGQQVTLSCSPISGHRSVSWYQQTPGQGLQFLFEYFSETQRNKGNFPGRFSGRQFSNSRSEMNVSTLELGDSALYLCASSYTGGANYEQYFGPGTRLTVT.

The chain links TRBV6-6 to TRBJ2-2; no clear D. The V end was cut by 6 bases, the J end by 4 bases, with 12 bases between. Germline V gene lookup returns CDR1 MNHNY and CDR2 SVGAGI (reference sequence). The CDR3 has 14 amino acids. CDR3 nucleotides: TGTGCCAGCAGCTACATCGTCAGCACCGGGGAGCTGTTTTTT. It specifies CASSYIVSTGELFF.

This chain uses TRBV7-9 with TRBJ1-5, with 7 bases lining up with TRBD1. Per the germline V gene, CDR1 is SEHNR and CDR2 is FQNEAQ (reference sequence). V dropped 1 base and J dropped 6; count of bases not matched to a gene: 6. CDR3 size: 15 residues. CDR3 protein: CASSLVGGQGQPQHF. CDR3 coding DNA: TGTGCCAGCAGCTTAGTAGGGGGCCAGGGTCAGCCCCAGCATTTT.

In this sample, this clone turned up once. The rearrangement joins TRBV6-5 to TRBJ2-3, with D unclear. Germline CDR1 reads MNHEY; CDR2 reads SVGAGI. The ends were cut back, 4 bases at V and 4 bases at J, with 6 bases in the middle. The CDR3 is 12 residues long. The CDR3 loop is CASSSVPDTQYF. Written as DNA, the CDR3 is TGTGCCAGCAGTTCCGTTCCAGATACGCAGTATTTT.

The chain carries TRBV27 and TRBJ1-1; TRBD1 is a possible D gene (6 bases). Germline-derived CDR1 and CDR2 are MNHEY and SMNVEV (reference sequence). The CDR3 loop spans 13 amino acids. V lost 5 bases, J lost 4 bases, and 11 bases lay in between. CDR3 region: CASSLMTGTEAFF. The CDR3 DNA reads as TGTGCCAGCAGTCTGATGACAGGCACTGAAGCTTTCTTT.

V gene TRBV5-4 combines with J gene TRBJ2-1; D remains unclear. V dropped 2 bases and J dropped 1 base, with 7 bases sitting between them. The CDR3 covers 14 residues. CDR1 SGHNT and CDR2 YYREEE come from the germline V gene (reference sequence). The CDR3 loop is CASSFPGSYNEQFF. CDR3 DNA sequence: TGTGCCAGCAGCTTCCCGGGTTCCTACAATGAGCAGTTCTTC.

This chain connects TRBV7-9 to TRBJ1-2; possibly TRBD1 for D (5 bases). This CDR3 contains 16 residues. V lost 7 bases and J 4 bases, leaving 22 bases between the germline ends. Germline V lookup: CDR1 SEHNR, CDR2 FQNEAQ (reference sequence). CDR3 amino acids: CASTRPGGVGAYGYTF. For the CDR3, the DNA is TGTGCCAGCACCCGACCCGGTGGGGTTGGGGCCTATGGCTACACCTTC.

This clone has just one count. This chain joins TRBV4-2 and TRBJ1-1; D not certain. The CDR3 covers 15 residues. Germline lookup yields CDR1 LGHNA and CDR2 YNFKEQ. The V end was cut by 1 base, the J end by 1 base, with 10 bases between. In nucleotides, the CDR3 is TGTGCCAGCAGCCAAGGGCAAACAGCGAACACTGAAGCTTTCTTT. This codes for CASSQGQTANTEAFF.

The chain couples TRBV7-9 to TRBJ1-2; 9 bases map to TRBD1. J lost 7 bases, V lost 5 bases, and 8 bases had no gene match. This CDR3 spans 14 amino acids. Per the germline V gene, CDR1 is SEHNR and CDR2 is FQNEAQ (reference sequence). CDR3 nucleotides: TGTGCCAGCAGCGTAAATACAGGGGGCGGTGGCTACACCTTC. As protein: CASSVNTGGGGYTF.

The chain has TRBV14 and TRBJ2-7; tentative D call: TRBD1 (5 bases). V gave up 1 base and J gave up 5 bases, with 12 bases separating them. CDR3 length: 14 amino acids. Germline CDR1 SGHDN, CDR2 FVKESK. The CDR3 sequence is CASSQVLGVHEQYF. CDR3 in DNA: TGTGCCAGCAGCCAAGTGTTAGGGGTCCACGAGCAGTACTTC.

V gene TRBV3-1 (or the pseudogene TRBV3-2) combines with J gene TRBJ2-7; D gene unclear. The V gene lost 3 bases and the J gene lost 2 bases, with 8 bases spanning the gap. The CDR3 runs 13 residues. Looked up from germline, CDR1 is LGHDT and CDR2 is YNNKEL (reference sequence). The CDR3 loop reads CASSHTQTYEQYF. CDR3 nucleotides: TGTGCCAGCAGCCATACTCAAACCTACGAGCAGTACTTC.